This is a list of T cell receptor beta chains from one sample in a study of T cell changes during pregnancy in multiple sclerosis. Measured with immunoSEQ multiplex PCR; TCRdb has only the in-frame clones, and not every one. The table includes approximately 37,000 clones, around 93% detected once. This specimen consisted of CD4+ T cells from peripheral blood mononuclear cells, obtained in the third trimester of pregnancy. These receptors were collected from a female donor with multiple sclerosis, enrolled in a pregnancy study. Each CDR3 is given with its conserved first and last residue. A D gene is named only where the DNA matches it firmly. Clone size is not always given. Where it is, it says once, few, many or a class for expanded clones.

clone size | J gene | D gene | V gene | CDR3 DNA | CDR3 protein
- | TRBJ1-1 | TRBD1 | TRBV27 | TGTGCCAGCAGTTTATCTGTGGGACAGGGACTGAACACTGAAGCTTTCTTT | CASSLSVGQGLNTEAFF
- | TRBJ1-5 | - | TRBV18 | TGTGCCAGCTCACAGGACACGGCGCAGCCCCAGCATTTT | CASSQDTAQPQHF
- | TRBJ1-1 | - | TRBV5-4 | TGTGCCAGCAGCTTTTCGGACAGCACTGAAGCTTTCTTT | CASSFSDSTEAFF
once | TRBJ1-2 | TRBD1 | TRBV27 | TGTGCCAGCAGTTACCGGACAGGTTGGGGCTACACCTTC | CASSYRTGWGYTF
- | TRBJ2-5 | - | TRBV7-6 | TGTGCCAGCACCCCCAGTGGAGAGACCCAGTACTTC | CASTPSGETQYF
- | TRBJ2-2 | - | TRBV7-9 | TGTGCCAGCAGCTTCATCCCCTCGGTCGGGGAGGGGGAGCTGTTTTTT | CASSFIPSVGEGELFF
- | TRBJ2-1 | TRBD2 | TRBV5-4 | TGTGCCAGCAGATTGACTAGCGGGACTTACAATGAGCAGTTCTTC | CASRLTSGTYNEQFF
once | TRBJ1-4 | TRBD1 | TRBV5-5 | TGTGCCAGCAGCACCCGACAGGGGTCGGGTGAAAAACTGTTTTTT | CASSTRQGSGEKLFF
- | TRBJ2-7 | - | TRBV5-1 | TGCGCCAGCAGCTTCAGGGCCTCCGAGCAGTACTTC | CASSFRASEQYF
- | TRBJ2-7 | - | TRBV11-2 | TGTGCCAGCAGCTTATCTCGTTTTTACGAGCAGTACTTC | CASSLSRFYEQYF
- | TRBJ2-1 | - | TRBV14 | TGTGCCAGCAGCCTGGGACAAGTTAATCCCTACAATGAGCAGTTCTTC | CASSLGQVNPYNEQFF
- | TRBJ1-5 | - | TRBV5-8 | TGTGCCAGCAGTTGGGGCGACCGAGTTAGCAATCAGCCCCAGCATTTT | CASSWGDRVSNQPQHF
few | TRBJ2-1 | TRBD1 | TRBV19 | TGTGCCAGTTCCAGGGCGGGACAGGGGAACAGCGGAGGGGGCCGGGAGCAGTTCTTC | CASSRAGQGNSGGGREQFF
- | TRBJ2-7 | TRBD1 | TRBV10-3 | TGTGCCATCGGAATAACAGGGGAAGAGCAGTACTTC | CAIGITGEEQYF
- | TRBJ2-6 | - | TRBV7-9 | TGTGCCAGCAGCTTGGAGGCCCTGACTTTC | CASSLEALTF
once | TRBJ2-1 | TRBD2 | TRBV7-8 | TGTGCCAGCAGCAAGGCCGCTAGCGGGGGGGCGAGCTCCTACAATGAGCAGTTCTTC | CASSKAASGGASSYNEQFF
- | TRBJ2-2 | - | TRBV5-1 | TGCGCCAGCAGCTTGTTTGAGGGTTCGAACACCGGGGAGCTGTTTTTT | CASSLFEGSNTGELFF
- | TRBJ2-3 | TRBD1 | TRBV28 | TGTGCCAGCAGTTTTGACAGGGGGCGCTCAGATACGCAGTATTTT | CASSFDRGRSDTQYF
- | TRBJ1-6 | TRBD1 | TRBV6-5 | TGTGCCACCTCACACCGGGACAGATCCAATTCACCCCTCCACTTT | CATSHRDRSNSPLHF
- | TRBJ2-3 | TRBD2 | TRBV27 | TGTGCCAGCAGAGAAAGACTAGCGGGAGAAACAGATACGCAGTATTTT | CASRERLAGETDTQYF
- | TRBJ1-1 | - | TRBV7-3 | TGTGCCAGCAGCTTAAAGGGACTGGGCACTGAAGCTTTCTTT | CASSLKGLGTEAFF